The clone carrying this T cell receptor beta chain has just one count. Methods used by the authors: For nucleated cells, counts were estimated from reference gene primer amplification. Profiling relied on immunoSEQ multiplex PCR, and the TCRdb table lists in-frame clones only, not all of them. That table supplies the V and J calls and clone size; D and trimming were determined from the DNA. Of around 90,000 clones listed, more than 80% were seen once; the top ten hold 10% to 15%. The record originates from a study of blood T cell repertoires in COVID-19. Study-wide context: Sites across the United States, Italy and Spain contributed samples from acute and convalescent COVID-19. From T cells, B-cell-depleted T cells, or PBMCs came the material, which was cDNA or gDNA.

The source material was peripheral blood. This TCR came from a human donor in a cohort sampled during active COVID-19.

The CDR3 coding sequence is TGCGCCAGCAGCATCCCAGGGTACTCTGGGGCCAACGTCCTGACTTTC. It translates to CASSIPGYSGANVLTF. This chain joins TRBV5-1 and TRBJ2-6; weak D call: TRBD1 (5 bases). Per germline, CDR1 SGHRS and CDR2 YFSETQ. V was pared by 4 bases and J by 0 bases, with 11 bases between. The CDR3 runs 16 residues.